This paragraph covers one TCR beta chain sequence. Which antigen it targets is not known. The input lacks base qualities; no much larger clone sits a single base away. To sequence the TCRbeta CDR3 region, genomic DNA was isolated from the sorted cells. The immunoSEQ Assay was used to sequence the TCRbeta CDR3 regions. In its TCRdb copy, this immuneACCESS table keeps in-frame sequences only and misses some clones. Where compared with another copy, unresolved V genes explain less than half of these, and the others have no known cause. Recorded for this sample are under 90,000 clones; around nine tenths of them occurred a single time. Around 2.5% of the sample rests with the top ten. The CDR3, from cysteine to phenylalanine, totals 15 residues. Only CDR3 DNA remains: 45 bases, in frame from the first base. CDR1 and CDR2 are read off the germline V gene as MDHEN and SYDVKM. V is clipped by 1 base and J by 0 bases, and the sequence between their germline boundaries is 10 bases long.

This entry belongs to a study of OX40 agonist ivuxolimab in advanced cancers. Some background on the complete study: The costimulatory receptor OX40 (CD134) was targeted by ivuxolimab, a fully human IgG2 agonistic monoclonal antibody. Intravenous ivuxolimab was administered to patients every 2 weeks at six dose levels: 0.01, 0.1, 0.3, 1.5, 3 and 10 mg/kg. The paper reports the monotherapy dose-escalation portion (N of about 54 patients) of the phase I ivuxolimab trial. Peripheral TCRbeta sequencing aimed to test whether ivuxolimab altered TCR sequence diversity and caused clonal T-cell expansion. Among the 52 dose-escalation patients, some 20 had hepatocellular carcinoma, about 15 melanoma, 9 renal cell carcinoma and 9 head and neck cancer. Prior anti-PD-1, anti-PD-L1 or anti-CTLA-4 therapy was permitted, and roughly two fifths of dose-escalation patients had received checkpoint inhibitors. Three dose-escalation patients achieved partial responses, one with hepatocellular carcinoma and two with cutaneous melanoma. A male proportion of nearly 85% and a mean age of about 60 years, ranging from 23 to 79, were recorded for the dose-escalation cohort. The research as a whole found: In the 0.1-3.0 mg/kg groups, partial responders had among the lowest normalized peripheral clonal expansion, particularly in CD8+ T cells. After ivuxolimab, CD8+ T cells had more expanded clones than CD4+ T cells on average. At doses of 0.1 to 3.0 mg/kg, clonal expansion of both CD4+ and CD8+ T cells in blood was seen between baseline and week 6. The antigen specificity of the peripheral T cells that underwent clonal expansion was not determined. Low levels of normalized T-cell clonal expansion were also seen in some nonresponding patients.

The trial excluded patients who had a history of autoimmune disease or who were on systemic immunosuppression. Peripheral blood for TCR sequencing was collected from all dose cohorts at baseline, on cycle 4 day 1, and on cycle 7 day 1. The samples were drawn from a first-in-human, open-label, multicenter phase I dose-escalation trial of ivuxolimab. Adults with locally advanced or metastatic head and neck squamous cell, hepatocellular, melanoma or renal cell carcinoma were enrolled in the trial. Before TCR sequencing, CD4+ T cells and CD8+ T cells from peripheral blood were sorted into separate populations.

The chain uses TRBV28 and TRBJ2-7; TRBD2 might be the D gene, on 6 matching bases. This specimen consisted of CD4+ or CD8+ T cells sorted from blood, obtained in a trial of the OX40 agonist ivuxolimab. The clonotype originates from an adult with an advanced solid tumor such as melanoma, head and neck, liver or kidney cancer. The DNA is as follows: TGTGCCAGCAGTTTATCAGGCGGGACCTCCTACGAGCAGTACTTC. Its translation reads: CASSLSGGTSYEQYF.